These T cell receptor beta chains were read from a single sample in a study of blood T cells in healthy people across ages. TCRdb reprocessed the 5' RACE reads with MiXCR, giving one entry per CDR3 protein. The sample yields 450,000 to 700,000 distinct CDR3 sequences, approximately 25% seen once. The sequenced sample consisted of blood. These receptor sequences come from a woman in her seventies in good health. The CDR3 runs from the conserved cysteine through the conserved F or W. D genes are given only for firm matches.

v_gene	j_gene	d_gene	CDR3aa
TRBV4-3	TRBJ1-5	-	CTSSQAVLNQPQHF
TRBV20-1	TRBJ2-5	TRBD1	CSANGQGTETQYF
TRBV4-3	TRBJ2-5	-	CASSQGGNLQETQYF
TRBV21-1	TRBJ2-5	-	CASSKGQGSGETQYF
TRBV6-5	TRBJ1-4	-	CASSYSRGYGEKLFF
TRBV5-1	-	-	CASSPDLGNEQFF
TRBV20-1	TRBJ2-5	-	CSAMTGRETQYF
TRBV4-3	TRBJ1-4	-	CASSQVHRSGEKLFF
TRBV18	TRBJ2-1	-	CATATRAVVNEQFF
TRBV20-1	TRBJ2-5	-	CSARDPRDETQYF
TRBV4-3	TRBJ1-6	-	CASSQDLFGTSNSPLHF
TRBV20-1	TRBJ2-7	-	CSAPGLPYEQYF
TRBV10-3	TRBJ2-7	TRBD2	CAISESTSGGFDEQYF
TRBV12-3/TRBV12-4	TRBJ2-7	-	CASSFTTGRGSYEQYF
TRBV7-2	TRBJ2-5	-	CASSLFHQRLKETQYF
TRBV12-3/TRBV12-4	TRBJ1-5	-	CASSPRQVQPQHF
TRBV9	TRBJ2-5	-	CASSVAGRGETQYF
TRBV29-1	TRBJ2-5	-	CSVESLGGGTQYF
TRBV7-9	TRBJ1-5	TRBD1	CASSLGIGGGQPQHF
TRBV30	TRBJ1-1	-	CAWSPSGGGEAFF
TRBV20-1	TRBJ1-3	-	CSASGSWGGNTIYF
TRBV29-1	TRBJ2-3	-	CSVDGRRGGTDTQYF